The 28 T cell receptor beta chains below all came from one sample that was sequenced in a study of OX40 agonist ivuxolimab in advanced cancers. The data were produced by immunoSEQ multiplex PCR, yet TCRdb's version contains in-frame clones alone and is incomplete. The sample yields roughly 50,000 clones, 86% seen once. This sample comprised CD4+ or CD8+ T cells sorted from blood, obtained in a trial of the OX40 agonist ivuxolimab. All receptors derive from an adult with an advanced solid tumor such as melanoma, head and neck, liver or kidney cancer.

The CDR3 nucleotides are TGTGCCAGCAGTTTTGTTACAGGGGCCACTGAAGCTTTCTTT. This codes for CASSFVTGATEAFF. This chain uses TRBV6-5 with TRBJ1-1; 7 nucleotides align to TRBD1. Unmatched junction bases numbered 6, after V lost 4 bases and J lost 4 bases. From germline, CDR1 is MNHEY and CDR2 SVGAGI. The CDR3 runs 14 residues.

This chain connects TRBV5-5 to TRBJ2-2; D is possibly TRBD1 (6 bases). Germline V CDR1 and CDR2: SGHKS, YYEKEE (reference sequence). This CDR3 contains 15 residues. Between the trimmed V and J ends, which lost 1 base and 3 bases, there was a span of 10 bases. The CDR3 loop is CASSLHRVDTGELFF. As DNA, the CDR3 is TGTGCCAGCAGCTTGCACAGGGTGGACACCGGGGAGCTGTTTTTT.

The chain combines TRBV18 with TRBJ2-1; unclear D gene. CDR3 length: 11 residues. Trimming took 4 bases from V and 5 from J, leaving 3 bases between them. CDR1 is KGHSH and CDR2 is LQKENI in the germline V gene. The CDR3 DNA reads TGTGCCAGCTCACGTAACAATGAGCAGTTCTTC. It translates to CASSRNNEQFF.

The chain combines TRBV19 with TRBJ1-2, with D perhaps matching TRBD1 (6 bases). Germline V gene sequence: CDR1 LNHDA, CDR2 SQIVND (reference sequence). With 2 bases removed from V and 6 bases from J, the gap between germline ends came to 10 bases. This CDR3 has 13 amino acids. CDR3 nucleotides: TGTGCCAGTAGTATAAACAGGGTTGATGGCTACACCTTC. Residues: CASSINRVDGYTF.

V usage is TRBV6-5 and J usage is TRBJ1-1; D may be TRBD1 (6 bases). With 5 bases removed from V and 0 bases from J, the gap between germline ends came to 13 bases. Germline CDR1 is MNHEY and CDR2 is SVGAGI. The CDR3 contains 15 residues. The CDR3 DNA follows: TGTGCCAGCAGTCGCCAGGGGCTAATGAACACTGAAGCTTTCTTT. This gives the protein CASSRQGLMNTEAFF.

The chain has TRBV6-6 and TRBJ1-1, with TRBD1 matching 10 bases. The CDR3 covers 13 residues. V dropped 6 bases and J dropped 4; count of bases not matched to a gene: 2. From germline, CDR1 is MNHNY and CDR2 SVGAGI (reference sequence). The CDR3 DNA reads TGTGCCAGCAGCAGGACAGGGGGCACTGAAGCTTTCTTT. Protein product: CASSRTGGTEAFF.

This chain links TRBV7-8 with TRBJ1-2; D possibly corresponds to TRBD1 (5 bases). The CDR3 has 13 amino acids. Germline V CDR1 and CDR2: SGHVS, FQNEAQ. V was shortened by 3 bases and J by 5 bases, with 10 bases between the two germline ends. The CDR3 region is CASSLGTAYGYTF. For the CDR3, the DNA is TGTGCCAGCAGCTTGGGGACTGCGTATGGCTACACCTTC.

This sequence joins TRBV20-1 and TRBJ2-7, with 8 bases lining up with TRBD2. CDR3 length: 11 amino acids. Trimming at V came to 6 bases and at J to 3 bases, leaving 1 base not matched to a gene. The germline V gene has CDR1 DFQATT and CDR2 SNEGSKA (reference sequence). As DNA, the CDR3 is TGCAGTGCCGCGGGAGGCTACGAGCAGTACTTC. Encoded protein: CSAAGGYEQYF.

This clone was counted once. This chain connects TRBV18 to TRBJ2-5; 8 bases are a match to TRBD1. Germline V CDR1 and CDR2: KGHSH, LQKENI. The CDR3 runs 17 residues. The trim removed 3 bases at V and 6 bases at J, leaving 15 bases unmatched. CDR3 amino acids: CASSPDRVTGPYKTQYF. For the CDR3, the DNA is TGTGCCAGCTCACCGGACAGGGTCACAGGCCCCTATAAGACCCAGTACTTC. The whole variable domain, filled in from reference TRBV18 and TRBJ2-5, reads NAGVMQNPRHLVRRRGQEARLRCSPMKGHSHVYWYRQLPEEGLKFMVYLQKENIIDESGMPKERFSAEFPKEGPSILRIQQVVRGDSAAYFCASSPDRVTGPYKTQYFGPGTRLLVL.

The chain employs TRBV11-2 and TRBJ2-7, with D perhaps being TRBD1 or TRBD2 (5 bases each). Germline V gene lookup returns CDR1 SGHAT and CDR2 FQNNGV. V gave up 5 bases and J gave up 0 bases, with 14 bases separating them. The CDR3 has 15 residues. The CDR3 region has the DNA TGTGCCAGCAGCAGAGGGGCGGCGACCTCCTACGAGCAGTACTTC. Encoded protein: CASSRGAATSYEQYF.

Here the CDR3 reads CASSGLSRGAGGTQYF. For the CDR3, the DNA is TGCGCCAGCAGTGGTTTATCGCGGGGGGCCGGAGGTACGCAGTATTTT. The chain recombines TRBV10-2 with TRBJ2-3; 8 bases are shared with TRBD2. This CDR3 spans 16 amino acids. The junction had 14 bases not matched to a gene; V was cut back by 4 bases and J by 8 bases. Germline V CDR1 and CDR2: WSHSY, SAAADI.

The chain is built from TRBV18 and TRBJ1-4; D uncertain. Germline values: CDR1 KGHSH, CDR2 LQKENI. The CDR3 is 16 residues long. Trimming removed 3 bases from V and 0 bases from J, with 11 bases in between. Written as DNA, the CDR3 is TGTGCCAGCTCACCTATTAGCGGCCCAACTAATGAAAAACTGTTTTTT. This gives the protein CASSPISGPTNEKLFF.

The chain employs TRBV15 and TRBJ1-2, with unresolved D. CDR3 length equals 14 residues. Trimming removed 8 bases at V and 4 bases at J, with 17 bases between. Germline V gene data show CDR1 as LNHNV and CDR2 as YYDKDF (reference sequence). CDR3 DNA: TGTGCCACCGGGCGGGGTGAAGGCCGCTATGGCTACACCTTC. This codes for CATGRGEGRYGYTF.

The gene calls are TRBV27 and TRBJ1-2; D not resolved. Trimming pared 2 bases from V and 0 bases from J, leaving 10 bases between. The CDR3 sequence is 15 residues long. The germline gives CDR1 MNHEY, CDR2 SMNVEV (reference sequence). This CDR3 reads CASSLVRGSNYGYTF. CDR3 nucleotides: TGTGCCAGCAGTTTAGTTCGGGGATCTAACTATGGCTACACCTTC.

Here the CDR3 DNA reads TGTGCCAGCAGCACCCACCCCGGGACGGCGAATTCACCCCTCCACTTT. Translation: CASSTHPGTANSPLHF. The genes are TRBV9 and TRBJ1-6; maybe TRBD1 (5 bases). V lost 4 bases and J 7 bases, leaving 18 bases between the germline ends. The CDR3 is 16 residues long. Germline V gives CDR1 SGDLS, CDR2 YYNGEE. Supplemented by reference TRBV9 and TRBJ1-6, the full variable domain reads DSGVTQTPKHLITATGQRVTLRCSPRSGDLSVYWYQQSLDQGLQFLIQYYNGEERAKGNILERFSAQQFPDLHSELNLSSLELGDSALYFCASSTHPGTANSPLHFGNGTRLTVT.

The V call is TRBV1, the J call TRBJ2-1. TRBV1 is designated a pseudogene. This CDR3 has 18 residues. The CDR3, as DNA: TGCACCAGCAGCCAAGAGGGGCGTCCTAGCTCAAGGTACAATGAGCAGTTCTTC. The encoded protein is CTSSQEGRPSSRYNEQFF.

This chain links TRBV2 with TRBJ1-2, with 9 bases that match TRBD1. V gave up 5 bases and J gave up 6 bases; unmatched junction bases: 10. The CDR3 is 15 residues long. The germline CDR1 and CDR2 sequences are SNHLY and FYNNEI. CDR3 protein: CASSRTGVSIDGYTF. The CDR3 bases are TGTGCCAGCAGTAGGACAGGGGTATCGATAGATGGCTACACCTTC.

The J gene is TRBJ1-4, the V gene TRBV9, with a possible D match to TRBD1 (6 bases). In germline, CDR1 is SGDLS, CDR2 YYNGEE. This CDR3 comprises 13 residues. Trimming pared 0 bases from V and 10 bases from J, leaving 10 bases between. CDR3 loop: CASSVGQVGKLFF. The DNA of the CDR3 is TGTGCCAGCAGCGTAGGACAGGTGGGAAAACTGTTTTTT.

The rearrangement joins TRBV5-1 to TRBJ2-3; D is ambiguous. Trimming took off 0 bases at V and 4 bases at J, with 12 bases between the two ends. The CDR3 is 15 amino acids. Germline V gene data show CDR1 as SGHRS and CDR2 as YFSETQ. The CDR3 DNA is TGCGCCAGCAGCTTGGCCGGGCGAGTGGCAGATACGCAGTATTTT. Translating it yields CASSLAGRVADTQYF.

This clone was seen more than once but under ten times. V is TRBV27 and J is TRBJ1-6; D is unresolved. Germline lookup yields CDR1 MNHEY and CDR2 SMNVEV (reference sequence). The germline V and J ends were trimmed by 3 bases and 0 bases, with 6 bases remaining between them. The CDR3 is made up of 15 amino acids. The CDR3 DNA sequence: TGTGCCAGCAGTTTGACTCTCTCCTATAATTCACCCCTCCACTTT. The encoded protein is CASSLTLSYNSPLHF.

The genes are TRBV9 and TRBJ1-2; no reliable D call. This CDR3 has 14 amino acids. V was clipped by 2 bases and J by 0 bases, with 8 bases between them. The germline V gene encodes CDR1 SGDLS and CDR2 YYNGEE. The DNA of the CDR3 is TGTGCCAGCAGCGTTATGGGAGCTAACTATGGCTACACCTTC. As protein: CASSVMGANYGYTF.

The genes are TRBV19 and TRBJ1-2; D possibly corresponds to TRBD1 (6 bases). There are 15 residues in the CDR3. Trimming stripped 7 bases from V and 6 bases from J, with 21 bases between. CDR1 LNHDA and CDR2 SQIVND come from the germline V gene (reference sequence). The CDR3 coding sequence is TGTGCCAGTACCGAAGGGGTGGGGGGCGCGGATGGCTACACCTTC. Translating it yields CASTEGVGGADGYTF.

The table lists this clone with a few counts. The chain uses TRBV29-1 and TRBJ2-6; D gene uncertain. The CDR3 runs to 13 residues. Looked up from germline, CDR1 is SQVTM and CDR2 is ANQGSEA. V was pared by 3 bases and J by 0 bases, with 3 bases between. The CDR3 is CSVESSGANVLTF. The DNA for the CDR3 is TGCAGCGTTGAGAGCTCTGGGGCCAACGTCCTGACTTTC.

This chain connects TRBV14 to TRBJ2-3; D uncertain. Trimming took off 2 bases at V and 2 bases at J, with 5 bases between the two ends. CDR3 length: 13 residues. The V gene's germline CDR1 is SGHDN and CDR2 FVKESK. CDR3 nucleotides: TGTGCCAGCAGCCAACTATCCACAGATACGCAGTATTTT. Translating it yields CASSQLSTDTQYF. Filled out from reference TRBV14 and TRBJ2-3, the complete variable domain reads EAGVTQFPSHSVIEKGQTVTLRCDPISGHDNLYWYRRVMGKEIKFLLHFVKESKQDESGMPNNRFLAERTGGTYSTLKVQPAELEDSGVYFCASSQLSTDTQYFGPGTRLTVL.

This clone appeared a single time. The chain's CDR3 is CASSMRCEQYF. DNA of the CDR3: TGTGCCAGCAGCATGCGTTGCGAGCAGTACTTC. The gene calls are TRBV21-1 and TRBJ2-7; the DNA was not used to check the table's D call, TRBD2. TRBV21-1 is termed a pseudogene. The CDR3 covers 11 residues.

The chain is built from TRBV7-3 and TRBJ2-1; D assignment may be TRBD1 or TRBD2 (6 bases each). V lost 5 bases, J lost 10 bases, and 21 bases lay in between. This CDR3 has 15 amino acids. Germline lookup yields CDR1 SGHTA and CDR2 FQGTGA. CDR3 protein: CASSLGGTAKGEQFF. In nucleotides, the CDR3 is TGTGCCAGCAGCCTAGGGGGGACCGCCAAGGGGGAGCAGTTCTTC.

This clone turned up a few times. The gene calls are TRBV28 and TRBJ1-3; D is unresolved. With 0 bases removed from V and 1 base from J, the gap between germline ends came to 1 base. CDR1 is MDHEN, CDR2 SYDVKM, per germline. There are 13 residues in the CDR3. The CDR3 protein is CASSLWSGNTIYF. The DNA for the CDR3 is TGTGCCAGCAGTTTATGGTCTGGAAACACCATATATTTT.

The V call is TRBV7-9, the J call TRBJ1-6; D unresolved. This CDR3 has 11 amino acids. V dropped 7 bases and J dropped 8 bases, with 6 bases sitting between them. The germline gives CDR1 SEHNR, CDR2 FQNEAQ (reference sequence). The CDR3 loop is CASTLDSPLHF. CDR3 DNA: TGTGCCAGCACCCTAGATTCACCCCTCCACTTT.